Listed here are 2 T cell receptor beta chains from one sample, sequenced in a study of beta chain features in type 1 diabetes. Expressed TCRB transcripts were sequenced because the isolated RNA had all been reverse transcribed beforehand. Libraries were prepared by immunoSEQ multiplex PCR; TCRdb keeps only in-frame clonotypes and omits some of them. This table holds over 200,000 clones, 9.5% to 13% found once. Antigens of these TCRs are unknown. Regarding the study as a whole: TCRB CDR3s from Type 1 diabetes patients were moderately but significantly shorter in all four CD4+ subsets.

The sequenced sample consisted of naive CD4+ T cells from blood. All receptors come from a man under 40 with type 1 diabetes.

The chain joins TRBV5-6 to TRBJ2-1; D might be TRBD2 (6 bases). The CDR3 contains 12 residues. V was pared by 2 bases and J by 13 bases, with 13 bases between. The germline CDR1 and CDR2 sequences are SGHDT and YYEEEE. The CDR3 DNA reads as TGTGCCAGCAGCTTATCGGGAGTGGGTCAGTTCTTC. Protein: CASSLSGVGQFF.

This chain joins TRBV18 and TRBJ2-5; TRBD1 agrees at 9 bases. The germline CDR1 and CDR2 sequences are KGHSH and LQKENI. J lost 4 bases, V lost 3 bases, and 9 bases had no gene match. The CDR3 spans 16 residues. The CDR3 here is CASSPRGQGMGETQYF. In DNA, the CDR3 is TGTGCCAGCTCACCCCGAGGACAGGGGATGGGAGAGACCCAGTACTTC.